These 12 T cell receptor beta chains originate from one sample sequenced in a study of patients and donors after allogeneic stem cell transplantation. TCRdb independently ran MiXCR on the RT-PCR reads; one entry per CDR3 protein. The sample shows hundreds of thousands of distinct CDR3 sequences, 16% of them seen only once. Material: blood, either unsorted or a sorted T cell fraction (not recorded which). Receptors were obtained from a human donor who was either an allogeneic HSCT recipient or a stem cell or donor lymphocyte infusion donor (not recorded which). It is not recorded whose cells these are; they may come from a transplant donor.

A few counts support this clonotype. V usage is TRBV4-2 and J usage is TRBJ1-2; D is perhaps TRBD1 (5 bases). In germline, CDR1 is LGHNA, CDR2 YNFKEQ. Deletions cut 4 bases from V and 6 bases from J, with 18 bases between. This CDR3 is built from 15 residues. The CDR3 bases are TGTGCCAGCAGCCCTCAAGGGGTGCAGGGTGATGGCTACACCTTC. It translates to CASSPQGVQGDGYTF.

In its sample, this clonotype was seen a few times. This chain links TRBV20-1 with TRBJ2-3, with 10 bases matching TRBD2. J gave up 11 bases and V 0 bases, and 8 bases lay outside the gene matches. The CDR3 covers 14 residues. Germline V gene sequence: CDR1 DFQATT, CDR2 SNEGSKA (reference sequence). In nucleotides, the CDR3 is TGCAGTGCTAGAGATCCCCGGACTAGCGGTTGGCAGTATTTT. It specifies CSARDPRTSGWQYF.

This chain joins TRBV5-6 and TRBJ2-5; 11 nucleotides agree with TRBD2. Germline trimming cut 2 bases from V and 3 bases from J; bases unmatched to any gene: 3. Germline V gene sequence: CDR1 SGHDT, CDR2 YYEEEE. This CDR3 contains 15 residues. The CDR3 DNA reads TGTGCCAGCAGCTTATCTAGCGGGGGGAAAGAGACCCAGTACTTC. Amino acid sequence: CASSLSSGGKETQYF.

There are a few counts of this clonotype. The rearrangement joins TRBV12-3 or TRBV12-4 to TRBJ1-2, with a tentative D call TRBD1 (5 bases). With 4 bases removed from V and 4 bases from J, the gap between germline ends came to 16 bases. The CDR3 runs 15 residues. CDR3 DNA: TGTGCCAGCAGTTCCCCAGGGAGGGATATCTATGGCTACACCTTC. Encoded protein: CASSSPGRDIYGYTF.

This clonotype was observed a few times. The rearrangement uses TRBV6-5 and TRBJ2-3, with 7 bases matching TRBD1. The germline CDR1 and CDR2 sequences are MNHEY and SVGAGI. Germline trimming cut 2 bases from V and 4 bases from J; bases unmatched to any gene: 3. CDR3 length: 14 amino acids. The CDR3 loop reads CASSYRGLPDTQYF. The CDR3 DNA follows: TGTGCCAGCAGTTACAGGGGGCTCCCAGATACGCAGTATTTT.

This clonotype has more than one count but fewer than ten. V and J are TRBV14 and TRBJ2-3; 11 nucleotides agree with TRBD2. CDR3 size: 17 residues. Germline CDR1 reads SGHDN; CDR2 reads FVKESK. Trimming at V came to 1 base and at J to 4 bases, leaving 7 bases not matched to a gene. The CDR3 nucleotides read TGTGCCAGCAGCCAAGGACGGCTAGCGGGGGGCCCAGATACGCAGTATTTT. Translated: CASSQGRLAGGPDTQYF.

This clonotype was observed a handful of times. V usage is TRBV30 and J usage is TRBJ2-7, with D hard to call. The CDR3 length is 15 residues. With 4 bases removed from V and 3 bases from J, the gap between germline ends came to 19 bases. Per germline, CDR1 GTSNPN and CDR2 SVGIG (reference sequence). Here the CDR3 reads CAWTTGLVSRYEQYF. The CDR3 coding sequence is TGTGCCTGGACCACCGGGCTAGTAAGCCGCTACGAGCAGTACTTC.

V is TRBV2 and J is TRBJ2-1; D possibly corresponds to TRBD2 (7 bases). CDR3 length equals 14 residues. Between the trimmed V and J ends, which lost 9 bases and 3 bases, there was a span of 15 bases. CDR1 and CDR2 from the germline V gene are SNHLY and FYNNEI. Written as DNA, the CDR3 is TGTGCCAGTGAGGGGGGGCTAAGCTACAATGAGCAGTTCTTC. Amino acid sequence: CASEGGLSYNEQFF.

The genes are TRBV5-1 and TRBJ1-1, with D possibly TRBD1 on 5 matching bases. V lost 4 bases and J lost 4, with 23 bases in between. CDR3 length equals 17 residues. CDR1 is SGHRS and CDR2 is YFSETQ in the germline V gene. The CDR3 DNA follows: TGCGCCAGCAGCCCAACGCGGGGGGGGGGATTCGGCACTGAAGCTTTCTTT. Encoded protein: CASSPTRGGGFGTEAFF. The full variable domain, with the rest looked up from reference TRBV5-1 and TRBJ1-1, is KAGVTQTPRYLIKTRGQQVTLSCSPISGHRSVSWYQQTPGQGLQFLFEYFSETQRNKGNFPGRFSGRQFSNSRSEMNVSTLELGDSALYLCASSPTRGGGFGTEAFFGQGTRLTVV.

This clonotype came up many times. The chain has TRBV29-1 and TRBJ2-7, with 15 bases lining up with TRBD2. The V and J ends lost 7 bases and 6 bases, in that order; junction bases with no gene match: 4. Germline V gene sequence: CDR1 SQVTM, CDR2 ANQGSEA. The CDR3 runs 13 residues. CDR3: CSARTSGRGEQYF. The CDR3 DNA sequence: TGCAGCGCCCGGACTAGCGGGAGGGGCGAGCAGTACTTC.

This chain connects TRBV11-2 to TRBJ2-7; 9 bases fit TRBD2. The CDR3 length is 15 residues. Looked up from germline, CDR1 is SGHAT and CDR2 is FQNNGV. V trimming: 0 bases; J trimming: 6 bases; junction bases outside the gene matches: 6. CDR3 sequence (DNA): TGTGCCAGCAGCTTAGACGGGACTAGCCTTGGCGAGCAGTACTTC. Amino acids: CASSLDGTSLGEQYF. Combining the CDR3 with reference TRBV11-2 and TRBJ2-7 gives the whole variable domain EAGVAQSPRYKIIEKRQSVAFWCNPISGHATLYWYQQILGQGPKLLIQFQNNGVVDDSQLPKDRFSAERLKGVDSTLKIQPAKLEDSAVYLCASSLDGTSLGEQYFGPGTRLTVT.

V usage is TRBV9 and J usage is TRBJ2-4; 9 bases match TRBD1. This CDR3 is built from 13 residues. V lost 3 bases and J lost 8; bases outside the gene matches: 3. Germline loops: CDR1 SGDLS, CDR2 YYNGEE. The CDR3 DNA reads TGTGCCAGCAGCGCGACAGGGGGTCACATTCAGTACTTC. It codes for CASSATGGHIQYF.